The rows below give T cell receptor beta chains drawn from one sample of a study of blood T cell repertoires in COVID-19. Generated by immunoSEQ multiplex PCR, the TCRdb table keeps only in-frame clones and is missing some. This sample has roughly 330,000 clones, with around 87% found just once. The sample was PBMCs or T cells enriched from blood (not recorded which). The source of these receptors is a woman aged 30 to 39 who had recovered from COVID-19. CDR3s include the opening cysteine and the closing phenylalanine or tryptophan. The D gene is left open where the match is weak. Only part of the rows carry a size: once, few, many, or a class if the clone is expanded.

v_call: TRBV10-1
j_call: TRBJ2-1
clone_size: once
d_call: TRBD2
cdr3_aa: CATLRDYGQFF
cdr3_nt: TGCGCCACCCTTAGGGACTATGGACAGTTCTTC

v_call: TRBV5-6
j_call: TRBJ1-1
clone_size: once
d_call: NA
cdr3_aa: CASSLLGAQKTEAFF
cdr3_nt: TGTGCCAGCAGCTTGCTGGGGGCGCAAAAGACTGAAGCTTTCTTT

v_call: TRBV11-3
j_call: TRBJ2-1
clone_size: NA
d_call: TRBD1
cdr3_aa: CASSPLGTGYEQFF
cdr3_nt: TGTGCCAGCAGCCCCCTGGGGACAGGCTATGAGCAGTTCTTC

v_call: TRBV7-8
j_call: TRBJ1-5
clone_size: NA
d_call: NA
cdr3_aa: CASSLARGSGQPQHF
cdr3_nt: TGTGCCAGCAGCTTAGCCCGGGGTTCGGGGCAGCCCCAGCATTTT

v_call: TRBV3-1/TRBV3-2
j_call: TRBJ1-2
clone_size: NA
d_call: NA
cdr3_aa: CASSQAGNYGYTF
cdr3_nt: TGTGCCAGCAGCCAGGCAGGAAACTATGGCTACACCTTC

v_call: TRBV30
j_call: TRBJ1-6
clone_size: once
d_call: NA
cdr3_aa: CALYRRGNNSPLHF
cdr3_nt: TGTGCCTTATACAGGCGGGGGAATAATTCACCCCTCCACTTT

v_call: TRBV2
j_call: TRBJ2-5
clone_size: NA
d_call: TRBD2
cdr3_aa: CASRRGGQETQYF
cdr3_nt: TGTGCCAGCAGGCGGGGAGGGCAAGAGACCCAGTACTTC

v_call: TRBV6-4
j_call: TRBJ1-1
clone_size: NA
d_call: NA
cdr3_aa: CASSATGNTEAFF
cdr3_nt: TGTGCCAGCAGTGCCACAGGGAACACTGAAGCTTTCTTT

v_call: TRBV9
j_call: TRBJ2-3
clone_size: NA
d_call: TRBD2
cdr3_aa: CASSVAGGRGDTQYF
cdr3_nt: TGTGCCAGCAGCGTAGCGGGGGGGAGGGGAGATACGCAGTATTTT

v_call: TRBV19
j_call: TRBJ1-2
clone_size: NA
d_call: NA
cdr3_aa: CASNQGPDSVYGYTF
cdr3_nt: TGTGCCAGTAACCAAGGTCCTGACAGCGTATATGGCTACACCTTC

v_call: TRBV2
j_call: TRBJ2-7
clone_size: NA
d_call: NA
cdr3_aa: CASTPGKGAYEQYF
cdr3_nt: TGTGCCAGCACCCCGGGAAAGGGGGCCTACGAGCAGTACTTC

v_call: TRBV19
j_call: TRBJ1-1
clone_size: NA
d_call: TRBD1
cdr3_aa: CASSTGQMNTEAFF
cdr3_nt: TGTGCCAGTAGTACGGGACAGATGAACACTGAAGCTTTCTTT

v_call: TRBV28
j_call: TRBJ1-5
clone_size: NA
d_call: NA
cdr3_aa: CASSIRRDSPNQPQHF
cdr3_nt: TGTGCCAGCAGTATACGGAGGGACTCTCCAAATCAGCCCCAGCATTTT

v_call: TRBV4-3
j_call: TRBJ1-2
clone_size: NA
d_call: NA
cdr3_aa: CASSQDLSGPYGYTF
cdr3_nt: TGCGCCAGCAGCCAAGATCTTTCAGGGCCCTATGGCTACACCTTC

v_call: TRBV5-6
j_call: TRBJ1-6
clone_size: NA
d_call: NA
cdr3_aa: CASSLLGTNSPLHF
cdr3_nt: TGTGCCAGCAGCTTACTCGGGACAAATTCACCCCTCCACTTT

v_call: TRBV6-2/TRBV6-3
j_call: TRBJ1-6
clone_size: NA
d_call: TRBD1
cdr3_aa: CASSRGTANNSPLHF
cdr3_nt: TGTGCCAGCAGTCGAGGGACAGCCAATAATTCACCCCTCCACTTT

v_call: TRBV19
j_call: TRBJ1-4
clone_size: NA
d_call: TRBD1
cdr3_aa: CASSSVTGVEKLFF
cdr3_nt: TGTGCCAGTAGTTCAGTCACAGGGGTCGAAAAACTGTTTTTT

v_call: TRBV11-2
j_call: TRBJ1-2
clone_size: NA
d_call: TRBD1
cdr3_aa: CATQGDGYTF
cdr3_nt: TGTGCTACACAGGGGGACGGCTACACCTTC

v_call: TRBV3-1/TRBV3-2
j_call: TRBJ1-1
clone_size: once
d_call: NA
cdr3_aa: CASSQTSGNREAFF
cdr3_nt: TGTGCCAGCAGCCAAACCTCGGGAAACCGGGAAGCTTTCTTT

v_call: TRBV28
j_call: TRBJ1-2
clone_size: NA
d_call: NA
cdr3_aa: CATETETYGYTF
cdr3_nt: TGTGCCACCGAGACAGAAACCTATGGCTACACCTTC

v_call: TRBV10-1
j_call: TRBJ2-1
clone_size: NA
d_call: TRBD2
cdr3_aa: CASSSTSGVNEQFF
cdr3_nt: TGCGCCAGCAGTTCCACTAGCGGGGTCAATGAGCAGTTCTTC

v_call: TRBV4-1
j_call: TRBJ2-3
clone_size: NA
d_call: NA
cdr3_aa: CASSQDGGALDTQYF
cdr3_nt: TGCGCCAGCAGCCAAGATGGTGGGGCGCTAGATACGCAGTATTTT

v_call: TRBV7-2
j_call: TRBJ2-1
clone_size: NA
d_call: TRBD1
cdr3_aa: CASSLVGDRVNEQFF
cdr3_nt: TGTGCCAGCAGCTTAGTAGGGGACAGGGTTAATGAGCAGTTCTTC

v_call: TRBV3-1/TRBV3-2
j_call: TRBJ1-5
clone_size: NA
d_call: NA
cdr3_aa: CASSTTALNQPQHF
cdr3_nt: TGTGCCAGCAGCACCACAGCACTCAATCAGCCCCAGCATTTT

v_call: TRBV12-3/TRBV12-4
j_call: TRBJ2-1
clone_size: NA
d_call: NA
cdr3_aa: CASSFANEQFF
cdr3_nt: TGTGCCAGCAGTTTTGCGAATGAGCAGTTCTTC

v_call: TRBV9
j_call: TRBJ1-3
clone_size: NA
d_call: NA
cdr3_aa: CASSPSPPGAAQTGNTIYF
cdr3_nt: TGTGCCAGCAGCCCCTCTCCCCCAGGCGCCGCGCAGACTGGAAACACCATATATTTT

v_call: TRBV3-1/TRBV3-2
j_call: TRBJ1-1
clone_size: once
d_call: TRBD1
cdr3_aa: CASSRGQGKNTEAFF
cdr3_nt: TGTGCCAGCAGCAGGGGACAGGGGAAGAACACTGAAGCTTTCTTT

v_call: TRBV19
j_call: TRBJ1-2
clone_size: NA
d_call: NA
cdr3_aa: CASSIDSAYANYGYTF
cdr3_nt: TGTGCCAGTAGTATCGACAGCGCTTATGCTAACTATGGCTACACCTTC

v_call: TRBV18
j_call: TRBJ2-7
clone_size: NA
d_call: TRBD1
cdr3_aa: CASSPLPRDRVVIHEQYF
cdr3_nt: TGTGCCAGCTCACCTCTGCCCCGGGACAGGGTGGTAATCCACGAGCAGTACTTC

v_call: TRBV13
j_call: TRBJ2-5
clone_size: NA
d_call: TRBD1
cdr3_aa: CASSWGSGDSQETQYF
cdr3_nt: TGTGCCAGCAGCTGGGGGAGTGGGGACAGCCAAGAGACCCAGTACTTC

v_call: TRBV28
j_call: TRBJ1-5
clone_size: NA
d_call: TRBD1
cdr3_aa: CASSLGTAPREPQHF
cdr3_nt: TGTGCCAGCAGTTTAGGGACAGCCCCAAGGGAGCCCCAGCATTTT

v_call: TRBV6-5
j_call: TRBJ2-7
clone_size: NA
d_call: TRBD1
cdr3_aa: CASAAGGLGEQYF
cdr3_nt: TGTGCCAGCGCCGCAGGGGGTTTGGGCGAGCAGTACTTC